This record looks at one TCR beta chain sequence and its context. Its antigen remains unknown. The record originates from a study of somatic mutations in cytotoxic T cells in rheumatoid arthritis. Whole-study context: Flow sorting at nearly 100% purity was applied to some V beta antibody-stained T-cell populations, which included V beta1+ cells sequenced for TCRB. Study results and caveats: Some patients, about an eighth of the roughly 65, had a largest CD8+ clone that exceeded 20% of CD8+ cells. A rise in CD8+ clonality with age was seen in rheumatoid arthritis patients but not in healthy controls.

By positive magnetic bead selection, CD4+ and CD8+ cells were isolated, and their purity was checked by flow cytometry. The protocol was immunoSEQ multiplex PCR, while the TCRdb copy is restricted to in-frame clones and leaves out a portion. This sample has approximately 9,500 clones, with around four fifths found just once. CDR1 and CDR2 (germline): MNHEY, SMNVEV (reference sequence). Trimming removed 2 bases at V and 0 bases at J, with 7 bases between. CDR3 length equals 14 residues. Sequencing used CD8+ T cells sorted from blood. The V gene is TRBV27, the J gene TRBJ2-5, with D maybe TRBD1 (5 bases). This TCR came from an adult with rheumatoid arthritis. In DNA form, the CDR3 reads TGTGCCAGCAGTTTAAGACAGCACCAAGAGACCCAGTACTTC. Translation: CASSLRQHQETQYF.